This TCR beta chain was identified during a study of chemoradiotherapy in HPV16-positive cancers. For the study at large: A couple of HPV16-positive patients' cells yielded candidate HPV-specific clones and common motifs.

Germline V gene lookup returns CDR1 SGHNT and CDR2 YYREEE (reference sequence). With V trimmed by 1 base and J by 7 bases, 15 bases remained unmatched. CDR3 size: 18 residues. Study-wide results and limits: Candidate HPV-specific clones and E7-related TCR motifs grew in tumor during treatment.

As to this clone: Antigen: not known.

Here immunoSEQ multiplex PCR was the method, and the copy in TCRdb shows in-frame clones only, minus some. In the table there are about 2,800 clones, under 85% of which are singletons. The receptor was isolated from a human donor with HPV-associated anogenital cancer. The material was tumor tissue, obtained from a patient who underwent chemoradiotherapy. V is TRBV5-4 and J is TRBJ2-1, with TRBD2 identical over 9 bases. Here the CDR3 reads CASSLKLLQRGVMNEQFF. The CDR3 DNA reads as TGTGCCAGCAGCTTGAAGTTGTTGCAGCGGGGGGTTATGAATGAGCAGTTCTTC.